This TCR beta chain is from a study of cytomegalovirus exposure and HLA in healthy donors. The study's findings and limits: Cytomegalovirus association was assigned to more than 150 TCR beta chains. Reportedly, diagnosis of cytomegalovirus status by the classifier showed high specificity and sensitivity. First-cohort TCR clusters tended to co-occur in the 120 or so validation repertoires, a later analysis found.

Separate from the approximately 700-subject first cohort was the approximately 130-subject validation cohort, to which the donors belonged. As for this clone: The antigen is undetermined.

Assay used: immunoSEQ multiplex PCR; TCRdb lists only in-frame clones, some missing. The table lists some 170,000 clones, just under 90% of them singletons. The V gene end was trimmed by 7 bases and the J gene end by 12 bases; junction bases not matched to a gene: 13. Germline assignment: CDR1 GTSNPN and CDR2 SVGIG (reference sequence). The CDR3 covers 14 residues. The chain combines TRBV30 with TRBJ2-1; 12 bases agree with TRBD2. Sequencing was performed on PBMCs. The receptor's source is a woman younger than 45 in good health and CMV-seronegative. CDR3 DNA sequence: TGTGCCTTAGGACTAGCGGGGACAAGTGTGGGGCAGTTCTTC. It codes for CALGLAGTSVGQFF.